The rows below give T cell receptor beta chains drawn from one sample of a study of blood T cell repertoires in COVID-19. Profiling relied on immunoSEQ multiplex PCR, and the TCRdb table lists in-frame clones only, not all of them. The repertoire includes over 35,000 clones, more than 70% of them detected once, and about 2.4% sits in the top ten. Sequencing input: peripheral blood. The receptors originated from a human donor in a cohort sampled during active COVID-19. Each CDR3 is given with its conserved first and last residue. A D gene is named only where the DNA matches it firmly. The size entry is marked missing in some rows and otherwise reads once, few, many or a size class.

d_call,v_call,clone_size,j_call,cdr3_aa,cdr3_nt
TRBD1,TRBV19,.,TRBJ1-2,CASSTLGQGPIYGYTF,TGTGCCAGTAGTACCCTCGGACAGGGGCCCATATATGGCTACACCTTC
.,TRBV4-1,.,TRBJ1-5,CASSQGAAKRNNQPQHF,TGCGCCAGCAGCCAAGGGGCAGCTAAAAGGAACAATCAGCCCCAGCATTTT
.,TRBV2,.,TRBJ1-2,CASSDAGANYGYTF,TGTGCCAGCAGTGACGCGGGGGCTAACTATGGCTACACCTTC
TRBD1,TRBV6-6,.,TRBJ1-5,CASRHDRDSNQPQHF,TGTGCCAGCAGGCACGACAGGGATAGCAATCAGCCCCAGCATTTT
TRBD1,TRBV19,.,TRBJ1-2,CASSTLTGTGYGYTF,TGTGCCAGTAGTACTCTTACCGGGACAGGCTATGGCTACACCTTC
TRBD1,TRBV6-5,.,TRBJ1-5,CATSGQYSNQPQHF,TGTGCCACCTCGGGACAGTATAGCAATCAGCCCCAGCATTTT
.,TRBV5-4,.,TRBJ2-3,CASSPVGPDTQYF,TGTGCCAGCAGCCCGGTTGGGCCAGATACGCAGTATTTT
.,TRBV2,.,TRBJ1-2,CASSDIQGYGYTF,TGTGCCAGCAGTGATATTCAGGGCTATGGCTACACCTTC
.,TRBV19,.,TRBJ1-4,CASSLQGIAREKLFF,TGTGCCAGTAGTTTACAGGGAATCGCGCGGGAAAAACTGTTTTTT
TRBD2,TRBV4-1,.,TRBJ2-3,CASSLGTSGRTDTQYF,TGCGCCAGCAGCCTCGGGACTAGCGGGCGCACAGATACGCAGTATTTT
TRBD2,TRBV6-5,.,TRBJ2-3,CASSYGTSVSDTQYF,TGTGCCAGCAGTTACGGGACTAGCGTGTCAGATACGCAGTATTTT
TRBD2,TRBV2,.,TRBJ2-7,CASKGLGYEQYF,TGTGCCAGCAAGGGACTAGGCTACGAGCAGTACTTC
TRBD1,TRBV7-9,once,TRBJ1-2,CASSFSTTGAYGYTF,TGTGCCAGCAGCTTCTCCACCACAGGGGCCTATGGCTACACCTTC
TRBD1,TRBV15,.,TRBJ1-2,CATSRDGGLQGDYGYTF,TGTGCCACCAGCAGAGATGGGGGACTTCAGGGGGACTATGGCTACACCTTC
TRBD2,TRBV5-1,.,TRBJ2-7,CASSIGTSPREQYF,TGCGCCAGCAGCATAGGGACTAGCCCCCGCGAGCAGTACTTC
.,TRBV4-1,.,TRBJ2-1,CASSHRSGSIEQFF,TGCGCCAGCAGCCACCGGAGCGGCTCAATTGAGCAGTTCTTC
.,TRBV27,.,TRBJ1-4,CASSPTGGNEKLFF,TGTGCCAGCAGCCCGACTGGTGGTAATGAAAAACTGTTTTTT
.,TRBV27,.,TRBJ1-2,CASSLYVGASNYGYTF,TGTGCCAGCAGTCTCTACGTGGGGGCCTCTAACTATGGCTACACCTTC
.,TRBV29-1,once,TRBJ1-2,CTVPWTDIGDGGGYTF,TGCACCGTGCCCTGGACAGACATAGGCGATGGGGGTGGCTACACCTTC
TRBD1,TRBV27,.,TRBJ2-3,CASSLFGTGGTDTQYF,TGTGCCAGCAGTTTATTCGGAACAGGGGGCACAGATACGCAGTATTTT
TRBD1,TRBV6-6,.,TRBJ2-6,CASRGQGSGANVLTF,TGTGCCAGCCGAGGACAGGGTTCAGGGGCCAACGTCCTGACTTTC
.,TRBV6-5,.,TRBJ1-2,CASSSGINYGYTF,TGTGCCAGCAGTTCCGGGATAAACTATGGCTACACCTTC
.,TRBV5-5,few,TRBJ1-1,CASSLDPFGTEAFF,TGTGCCAGCAGCTTGGACCCATTCGGGACTGAAGCTTTCTTT
.,TRBV10-3,.,TRBJ1-1,CAISESGGQNTEAFF,TGTGCCATCAGTGAGTCCGGGGGGCAGAACACTGAAGCTTTCTTT
.,TRBV10-1,.,TRBJ2-3,CASSGGGQVTDTQYF,TGCGCCAGCAGTGGCGGGGGCCAGGTCACAGATACGCAGTATTTT
.,TRBV11-2,.,TRBJ1-2,CASSLDPRQDYGYTF,TGTGCCAGCAGCTTAGACCCCCGACAGGATTATGGCTACACCTTC
TRBD2,TRBV9,.,TRBJ2-5,CASSVRGGQPQETQYF,TGTGCCAGCAGCGTTCGGGGGGGCCAACCGCAAGAGACCCAGTACTTC
.,TRBV7-8,.,TRBJ1-2,CASSPSGGEGGYTF,TGTGCCAGCAGCCCCTCGGGAGGGGAGGGAGGCTACACCTTC
.,TRBV12-3/TRBV12-4,.,TRBJ1-1,CASTQGGATEAFF,TGTGCCAGCACCCAGGGTGGTGCCACTGAAGCTTTCTTT
TRBD1,TRBV7-9,.,TRBJ1-5,CASSPERGRGNQPQHF,TGTGCCAGCAGCCCCGAGAGGGGGCGGGGCAATCAGCCCCAGCATTTT
TRBD2,TRBV13,.,TRBJ2-3,CASSSALSGGAHTQYF,TGTGCCAGCAGCTCGGCACTGAGCGGGGGGGCGCATACGCAGTATTTT
TRBD1,TRBV12-3/TRBV12-4,.,TRBJ1-4,CASRTTGGEKLFF,TGTGCCAGCAGGACGACAGGGGGCGAAAAACTGTTTTTT
.,TRBV18,.,TRBJ1-1,CASSTSTNTEAFF,TGTGCCAGCTCCACCAGTACGAACACTGAAGCTTTCTTT
TRBD1,TRBV27,.,TRBJ1-6,CASSLTGDSSPLHF,TGTGCCAGCAGTTTGACAGGGGACTCTTCACCCCTCCACTTT
.,TRBV19,.,TRBJ2-1,CASSMVGGYEQFF,TGTGCCAGTAGTATGGTCGGGGGTTATGAGCAGTTCTTC
.,TRBV21-1,.,TRBJ1-2,CASSKALEEPNYGYTF,TGTGCCAGCAGCAAAGCTCTGGAGGAACCTAACTATGGCTACACCTTC
.,TRBV7-9,.,TRBJ2-7,CASSFGDYEQYF,TGTGCCAGCAGCTTCGGGGACTACGAGCAGTACTTC
.,TRBV4-1,.,TRBJ2-7,CASSQGLGGREQYF,TGCGCCAGCAGCCAAGGGTTGGGGGGAAGAGAGCAGTACTTC
.,TRBV19,.,TRBJ1-5,CASSIGGRGNQPQHF,TGTGCCAGTAGTATAGGGGGGAGGGGGAATCAGCCCCAGCATTTT
.,TRBV25-1,few,TRBJ2-7,CASSEGGRGSSYEQYF,TGTGCCAGCAGTGAAGGGGGACGGGGGAGCTCCTACGAGCAGTACTTC
.,TRBV2,.,TRBJ1-5,CASSVDPGVRQPQHF,TGTGCCAGCAGTGTTGATCCAGGGGTGAGACAGCCCCAGCATTTT
TRBD2,TRBV5-4,once,TRBJ2-7,CASSSGTSGIGYEQYF,TGTGCCAGCAGCTCGGGGACTAGCGGTATCGGCTACGAGCAGTACTTC
.,TRBV30,.,TRBJ1-3,CAWSVDWGAGNTIYF,TGTGCCTGGAGTGTAGATTGGGGAGCTGGAAACACCATATATTTT
.,TRBV6-5,.,TRBJ2-7,CASTSLGGRILEQYF,TGTGCCAGCACTTCCCTAGGGGGTCGCATTTTGGAGCAGTACTTC
.,TRBV6-5,.,TRBJ1-2,CASRGSQGYTF,TGTGCCAGCCGGGGATCTCAAGGCTACACCTTC
.,TRBV27,.,TRBJ2-7,CASSSPFTGESYEQYF,TGTGCCAGCAGTTCGCCCTTCACAGGTGAATCCTACGAGCAGTACTTC
TRBD1,TRBV6-2/TRBV6-3,.,TRBJ1-6,CASSLFPTGTGFSKPLHF,TGTGCCAGCAGCCTTTTTCCGACCGGGACAGGGTTCTCAAAACCCCTCCACTTT
TRBD2,TRBV25-1,.,TRBJ2-3,CASSRSGGRDLSDTQYF,TGTGCCAGCAGTAGGAGCGGGGGGCGCGATTTATCAGATACGCAGTATTTT
.,TRBV15,.,TRBJ1-1,CATSRVTRTEAFF,TGTGCCACCAGCAGAGTGACACGCACTGAAGCTTTCTTT
.,TRBV24-1,.,TRBJ2-2,CATRDFNTGELFF,TGTGCCACCAGGGACTTTAACACCGGGGAGCTGTTTTTT
TRBD1,TRBV5-4,.,TRBJ2-1,CASSLAGQGASRNEQFF,TGTGCCAGCAGCTTGGCGGGACAGGGGGCGTCACGGAATGAGCAGTTCTTC